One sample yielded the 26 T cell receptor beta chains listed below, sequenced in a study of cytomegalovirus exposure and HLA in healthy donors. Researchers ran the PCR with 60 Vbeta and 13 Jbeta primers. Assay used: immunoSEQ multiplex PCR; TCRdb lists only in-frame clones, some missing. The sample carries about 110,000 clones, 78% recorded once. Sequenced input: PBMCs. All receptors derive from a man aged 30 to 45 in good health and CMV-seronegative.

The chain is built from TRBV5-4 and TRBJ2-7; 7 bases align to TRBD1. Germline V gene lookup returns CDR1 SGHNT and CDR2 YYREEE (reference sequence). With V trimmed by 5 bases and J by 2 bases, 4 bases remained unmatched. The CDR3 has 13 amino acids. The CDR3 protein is CASSHQGAYEQYF. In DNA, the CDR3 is TGTGCCAGCAGTCATCAGGGGGCCTACGAGCAGTACTTC.

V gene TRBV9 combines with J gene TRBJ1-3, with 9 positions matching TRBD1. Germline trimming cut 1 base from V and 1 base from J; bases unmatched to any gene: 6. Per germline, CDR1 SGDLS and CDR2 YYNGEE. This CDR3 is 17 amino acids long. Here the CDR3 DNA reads TGTGCCAGCAGCGTACGCCGGGACAGGGATTCTGGAAACACCATATATTTT. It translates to CASSVRRDRDSGNTIYF.

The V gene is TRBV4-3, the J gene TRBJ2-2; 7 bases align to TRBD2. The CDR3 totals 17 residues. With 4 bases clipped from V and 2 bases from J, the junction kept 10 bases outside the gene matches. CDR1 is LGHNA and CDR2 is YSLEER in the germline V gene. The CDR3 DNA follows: TGCGCCAGCAGCCTCCTGCGACTAGCTGATAACACCGGGGAGCTGTTTTTT. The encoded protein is CASSLLRLADNTGELFF.

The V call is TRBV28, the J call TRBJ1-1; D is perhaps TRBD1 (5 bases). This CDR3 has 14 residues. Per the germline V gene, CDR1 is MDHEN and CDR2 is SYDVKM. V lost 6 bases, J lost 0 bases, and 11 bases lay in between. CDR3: CASSPGLVNTEAFF. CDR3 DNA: TGTGCCAGCAGCCCAGGGTTAGTGAACACTGAAGCTTTCTTT.

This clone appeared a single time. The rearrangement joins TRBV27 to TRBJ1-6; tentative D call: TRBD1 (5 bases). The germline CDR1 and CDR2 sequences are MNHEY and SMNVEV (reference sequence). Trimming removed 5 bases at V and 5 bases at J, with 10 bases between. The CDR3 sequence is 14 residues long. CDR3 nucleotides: TGTGCCAGCAGTCAATGGGGGGATAATTCACCCCTCCACTTT. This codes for CASSQWGDNSPLHF.

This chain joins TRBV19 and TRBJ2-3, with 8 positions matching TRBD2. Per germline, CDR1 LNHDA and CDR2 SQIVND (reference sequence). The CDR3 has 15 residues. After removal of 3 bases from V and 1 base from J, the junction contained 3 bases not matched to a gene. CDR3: CASSMELAGTDTQYF. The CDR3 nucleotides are TGTGCCAGTAGTATGGAACTAGCGGGCACAGATACGCAGTATTTT.

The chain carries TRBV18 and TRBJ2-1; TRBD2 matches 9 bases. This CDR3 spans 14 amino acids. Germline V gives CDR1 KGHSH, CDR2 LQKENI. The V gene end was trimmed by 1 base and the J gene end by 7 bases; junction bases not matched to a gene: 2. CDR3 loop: CASSPLAGANEQFF. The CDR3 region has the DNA TGTGCCAGCTCACCACTAGCGGGAGCTAATGAGCAGTTCTTC. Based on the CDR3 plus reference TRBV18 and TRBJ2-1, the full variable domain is NAGVMQNPRHLVRRRGQEARLRCSPMKGHSHVYWYRQLPEEGLKFMVYLQKENIIDESGMPKERFSAEFPKEGPSILRIQQVVRGDSAAYFCASSPLAGANEQFFGPGTRLTVL.

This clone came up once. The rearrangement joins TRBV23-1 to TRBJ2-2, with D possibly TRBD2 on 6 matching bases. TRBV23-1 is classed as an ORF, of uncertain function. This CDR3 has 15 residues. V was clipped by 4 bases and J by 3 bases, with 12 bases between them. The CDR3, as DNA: TGCGCCAGCAGTCCAGGCGGGATCTACACCGGGGAGCTGTTTTTT. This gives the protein CASSPGGIYTGELFF.

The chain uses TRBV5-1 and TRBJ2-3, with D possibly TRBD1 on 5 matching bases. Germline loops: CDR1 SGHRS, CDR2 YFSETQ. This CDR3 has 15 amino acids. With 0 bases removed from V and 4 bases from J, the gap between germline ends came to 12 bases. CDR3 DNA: TGCGCCAGCAGCTTGGCTCTTACAGGTCCAGATACGCAGTATTTT. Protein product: CASSLALTGPDTQYF.

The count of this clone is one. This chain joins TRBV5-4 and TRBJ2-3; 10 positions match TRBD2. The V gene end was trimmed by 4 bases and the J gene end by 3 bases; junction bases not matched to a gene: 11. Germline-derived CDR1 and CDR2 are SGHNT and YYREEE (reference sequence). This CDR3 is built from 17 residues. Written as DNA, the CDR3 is TGTGCCAGCAGCCCTGGGGGATTAGCGGGGGGTACAGATACGCAGTATTTT. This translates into CASSPGGLAGGTDTQYF.

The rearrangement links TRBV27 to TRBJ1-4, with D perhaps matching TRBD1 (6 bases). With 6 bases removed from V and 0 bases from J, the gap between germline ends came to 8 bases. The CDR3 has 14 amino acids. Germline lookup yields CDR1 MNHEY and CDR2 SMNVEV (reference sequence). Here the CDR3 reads CASRRDTTNEKLFF. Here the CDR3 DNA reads TGTGCCAGCAGAAGGGACACAACTAATGAAAAACTGTTTTTT. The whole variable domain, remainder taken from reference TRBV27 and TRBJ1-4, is EAQVTQNPRYLITVTGKKLTVTCSQNMNHEYMSWYRQDPGLGLRQIYYSMNVEVTDKGDVPEGYKVSRKEKRNFPLILESPSPNQTSLYFCASRRDTTNEKLFFGSGTQLSVL.

The CDR3 here is CASSVLGYEQYF. In DNA, the CDR3 is TGTGCCAGCAGCGTCCTCGGCTACGAGCAGTACTTC. The genes are TRBV5-6 and TRBJ2-7, with unresolved D. Germline loops: CDR1 SGHDT, CDR2 YYEEEE. This CDR3 comprises 12 residues. V shed 4 bases and J shed 3 bases, with 8 bases lying between them.

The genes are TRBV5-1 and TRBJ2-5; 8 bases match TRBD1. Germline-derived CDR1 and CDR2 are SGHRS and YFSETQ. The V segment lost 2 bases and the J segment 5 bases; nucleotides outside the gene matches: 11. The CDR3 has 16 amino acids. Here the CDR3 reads CASSFLGQGGSETQYF. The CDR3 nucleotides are TGCGCCAGCAGCTTTCTAGGACAGGGAGGATCCGAGACCCAGTACTTC.

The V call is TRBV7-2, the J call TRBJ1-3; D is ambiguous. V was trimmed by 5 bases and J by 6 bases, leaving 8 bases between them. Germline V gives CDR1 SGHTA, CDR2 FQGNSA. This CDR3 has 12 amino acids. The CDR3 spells CASSLVPNTIYF. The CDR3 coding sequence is TGTGCCAGCAGCCTCGTTCCAAACACCATATATTTT.

The DNA for the CDR3 is TGTGCCACCCGGGAGAACACGCAGTATTTT. It encodes CATRENTQYF. V and J are TRBV6-6 and TRBJ2-3; D might be TRBD2 (6 bases). The CDR3 is 10 amino acids. Trimming removed 10 bases from V and 9 bases from J, with 11 bases in between. CDR1 is MNHNY and CDR2 is SVGAGI in the germline V gene (reference sequence).

The CDR3 nucleotides are TGTGCCTGGAGCGGGACAGGGACTTCACCCCTCCACTTT. This gives the protein CAWSGTGTSPLHF. The J gene is TRBJ1-6, the V gene TRBV30; 9 bases align to TRBD1. The V and J ends lost 3 bases and 9 bases, in that order; junction bases with no gene match: 3. Germline V CDR1 and CDR2: GTSNPN, SVGIG (reference sequence). The CDR3 is 13 amino acids.

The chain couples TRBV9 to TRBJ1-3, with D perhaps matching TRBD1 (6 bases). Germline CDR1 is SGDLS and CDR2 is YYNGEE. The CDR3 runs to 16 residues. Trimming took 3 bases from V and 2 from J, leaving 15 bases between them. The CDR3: CASSAHGQLAGNTIYF. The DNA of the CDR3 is TGTGCCAGCAGCGCCCATGGACAGCTTGCTGGAAACACCATATATTTT.

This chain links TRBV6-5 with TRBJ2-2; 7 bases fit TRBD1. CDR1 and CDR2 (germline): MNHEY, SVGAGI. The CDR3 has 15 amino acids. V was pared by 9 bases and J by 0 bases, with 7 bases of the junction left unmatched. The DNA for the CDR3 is TGTGCCAGTTACAGGGGCAGCGCGAACACCGGGGAGCTGTTTTTT. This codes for CASYRGSANTGELFF.

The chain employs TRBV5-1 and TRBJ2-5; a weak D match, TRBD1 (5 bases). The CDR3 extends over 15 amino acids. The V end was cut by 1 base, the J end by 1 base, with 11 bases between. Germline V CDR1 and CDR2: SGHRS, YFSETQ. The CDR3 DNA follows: TGCGCCAGCAGCTTGCAGGGCACTCCCCAAGAGACCCAGTACTTC. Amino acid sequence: CASSLQGTPQETQYF.

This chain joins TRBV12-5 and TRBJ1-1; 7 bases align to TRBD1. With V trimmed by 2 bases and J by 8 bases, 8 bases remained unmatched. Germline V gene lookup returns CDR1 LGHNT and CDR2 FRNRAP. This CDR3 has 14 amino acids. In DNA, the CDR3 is TGTGCTAGTGGTTTGCCACTTCAGGGGGAAGAAGCTTTCTTT. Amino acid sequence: CASGLPLQGEEAFF.

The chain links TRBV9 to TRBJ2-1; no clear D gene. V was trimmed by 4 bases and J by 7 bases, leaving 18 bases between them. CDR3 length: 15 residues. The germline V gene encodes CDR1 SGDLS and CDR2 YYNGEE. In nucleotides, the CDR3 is TGTGCCAGCAGCCGGAGTTCAGATTCTCGGAATGAGCAGTTCTTC. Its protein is CASSRSSDSRNEQFF.

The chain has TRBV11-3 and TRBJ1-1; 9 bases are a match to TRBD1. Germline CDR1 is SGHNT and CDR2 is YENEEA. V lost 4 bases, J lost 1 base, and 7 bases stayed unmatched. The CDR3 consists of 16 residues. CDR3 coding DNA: TGTGCCAGCAGCTCAGGGACAGGGAAGGGGAACACTGAAGCTTTCTTT. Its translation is CASSSGTGKGNTEAFF.

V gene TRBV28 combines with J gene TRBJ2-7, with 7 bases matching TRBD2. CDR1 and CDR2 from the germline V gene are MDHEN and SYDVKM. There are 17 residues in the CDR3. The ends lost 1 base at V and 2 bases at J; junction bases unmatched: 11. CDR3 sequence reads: CASSLFLPLAATYEQYF. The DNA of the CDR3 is TGTGCCAGCAGTTTATTCCTTCCGCTAGCGGCTACCTACGAGCAGTACTTC.

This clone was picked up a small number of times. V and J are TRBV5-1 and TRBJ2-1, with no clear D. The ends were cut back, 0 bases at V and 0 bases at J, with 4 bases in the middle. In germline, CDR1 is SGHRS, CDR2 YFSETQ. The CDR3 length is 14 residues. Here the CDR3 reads CASSLVSSYNEQFF. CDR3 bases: TGCGCCAGCAGCTTGGTTAGCTCCTACAATGAGCAGTTCTTC.

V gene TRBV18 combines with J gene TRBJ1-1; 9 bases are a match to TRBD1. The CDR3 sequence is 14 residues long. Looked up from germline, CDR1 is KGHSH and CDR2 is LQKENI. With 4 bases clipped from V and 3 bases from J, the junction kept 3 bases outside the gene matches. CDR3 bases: TGTGCCAGCTCACAACGGACAGGGGACACTGAAGCTTTCTTT. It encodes CASSQRTGDTEAFF.

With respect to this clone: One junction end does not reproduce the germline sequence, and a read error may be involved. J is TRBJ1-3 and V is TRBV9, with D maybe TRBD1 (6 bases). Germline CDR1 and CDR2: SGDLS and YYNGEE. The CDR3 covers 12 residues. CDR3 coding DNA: TGTGCCAGCGGTGGGGGCGGAAGCACCATATATTTT. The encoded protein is CASGGGGSTIYF.